This T cell receptor beta chain was sequenced for a study of cytomegalovirus exposure and HLA in healthy donors (dated by TCRdb to between 2016 and 2019). Looking at the study overall: In an earlier analysis of 587 of the donors, about 260 Gb of sequence data and just under 120 million unique TCR beta sequences from roughly 200 million T cells were reported. A later genetic analysis took genome-wide SNP genotypes for 398 of the 666 donors and used that subset as a discovery cohort. In the later analysis, no new phenotypic data were used to find candidate immune exposures; instead, reliance was placed on TCR beta sequences and their occurrence across donors. Besides the first cohort of around 700 subjects, a separate validation cohort made up of over 95 different subjects was used. Typing coverage differed by locus: A, B, C, DRB1 and DQB1 were typed in roughly 620-640 donors, DQA1 in 522, DPA1 in around 600, and DPB1 in about 450. All discovery cohort repertoires had been generated using a single sequencing platform. Donor age, sex, ethnicity and CMV serostatus were compiled alongside the repertoire data. The genetic ancestry cluster associated with self-reported Caucasian donors included roughly 84% of the 398 genotyped donors. HLA typing included class I and class II loci at four-digit resolution. A later analysis re-examined previously published TCR beta repertoires from 600 to 700 donors and added high-resolution HLA genotyping to investigate patterns of TCR occurrence. Among some 400 genotyped donors of the cohort, an average of 235,054 unique TCR beta nucleotide sequences were sequenced per donor, approximately 20% of them non-productive. An earlier analysis of approximately 640 of the donors applied high-throughput TCR beta sequencing to assess whether each TCR beta V gene segment acted as functional or pseudogenic. Approximately 310 gigabases of sequencing data and tens of millions of unique TCR sequences were included in an early release covering about 600 HLA-typed donors. A few DR-DQ haplotypes were treated as single units for association and clustering because of strong linkage in the cohort. The study profiled the T cell repertoires of hundreds of subjects by immunosequencing and related them to cytomegalovirus serostatus. The study aimed to test whether cataloging public T cell receptors could reveal signatures of past pathogen exposure. High-throughput TCR immunosequencing, statistical association of individual TCRs with disease status, and machine learning were combined to predict cytomegalovirus infection status.

The cohort was made up of about 610 healthy bone marrow donors. Cohort members were all nominally healthy when sampled, although unrecorded immune exposures were likely present. The donor was CMV seropositive and belonged to the group of 250 to 350 seropositive cohort members. Each donor provided a peripheral blood sample, and peripheral blood mononuclear cells were used for TCR beta sequencing. The Qiagen DNeasy Blood Extraction Kit was used to extract genomic DNA from the blood cell samples. Details on this clone: The target of this receptor is not known. No base quality information exists; no much larger clone differs at one position.

Points the paper makes about the study in general: Because the 87-base-pair reads could not distinguish some IMGT-functional V segments, including TRBV6-2 and TRBV6-3, those segments were excluded. A later analysis reported that several top co-occurrence clusters appeared linked to parvovirus B19, influenza, CMV and Epstein-Barr virus. Compared with equally common non-associated chains, HLA-associated TCR beta chains in a later analysis were more clonally expanded and had lower generation probabilities. Because some donors lacked HLA typing at each locus, the association tests relied only on the typed subset. Because counts were too low, about 15 rarely observed V segments, including chromosome 9 orphons, were left out of the earlier analysis of a few hundred of the donors. In both the original and validation cohorts, the classifier was reported to diagnose cytomegalovirus status with high specificity and sensitivity. A further reported finding was that TCR beta sequences accurately predicted the HLA-A and HLA-B alleles for most subjects in the first cohort. In vitro tests confirmed that a few of the cytomegalovirus-associated TCR beta chains recognize cytomegalovirus antigens. In a later analysis, TCR association rates were found to vary across HLA loci, with the most associated TCRs seen for DRB1 alleles and the fewest for HLA-C alleles. Specific HLA alleles were associated with 15,000 to 20,000 TCR beta sequences at a false discovery rate of 0.05 in a later analysis. CMV serostatus was the only immune exposure information available for the cohort. Compared with the roughly 720-donor mean, donors in an Asian-associated ancestry cluster had fewer N-insertions in productive TCRs, according to a later genetic analysis. An association between a missense DCLRE1C variant and V-gene and J-gene trimming of TCR beta chains was found in a later genetic analysis and replicated in an independent cohort. Assigning TCR associations to individual alleles was difficult when HLA alleles, especially DR and DQ, strongly co-occurred. The authors suggested that the approach could potentially be generalized to other disease states and immunological phenotypes. Most CMV-associated TCR beta chains appeared to be HLA-restricted in a later analysis, and the HLA associations seemed to be driven largely by CMV exposure. This cohort had only TCR beta chains sequenced, and the lack of alpha or paired-chain data limited which features could be detected. A cluster of highly shared sequence variants was judged likely to represent a technical artifact of the sequencing pipeline. Across donors, most TCR sequences were observed very rarely, whereas some public TCRs were present in many individuals. Sequencing depth was assumed to be roughly uniform across donors in the presence/absence analyses, though that assumption may not hold. The study gave a list of 150 to 200 TCR beta chains associated with cytomegalovirus. Broadly in line with IMGT annotations, most TCR beta V segments showed up in productive rearrangements about 87% or about 30% of the time in an earlier analysis of several hundred of the donors. Correlated functional status among segregating V segments might be attributable to linkage disequilibrium, but an unknown experimental factor could not be ruled out.

Preparation of the library involved the immunoSEQ multiplex PCR assay. For the multiplex PCR, a mixture combining 60 forward primers for TCR Vbeta segments and 13 reverse primers for TCR Jbeta segments was used. Amplification of the CDR3 region of rearranged TCR beta genes was performed with a multiplex PCR assay on genomic DNA. The amplified TCR beta libraries were sequenced on the Illumina HiSeq System as 87-base-pair reads. Regarding the original processing steps: A later analysis tallied 75 million to 95 million unique TCR beta chains across the 666 repertoires, and some 10 million of those chains were shared by two or more donors. Raw reads were error-corrected and collapsed into unique sequences with a nearest-neighbor algorithm that merged closely related sequences to remove PCR and sequencing errors. Alignment of CDR3 sequences to IMGT reference sequences was used to assign V, D and J gene segments. For a sequence to be retained, at least a six-nucleotide match to both a V gene segment and a J gene segment was required. A rearrangement was called productive if the CDR3 had no stop codons and remained in frame with V and J, and every other rearrangement was called non-productive. CDR3 was defined by IMGT convention, running from the second conserved V-encoded cysteine to the conserved J-encoded phenylalanine. The earlier analysis of about 590 of the donors excluded sequences that lacked an unambiguous match to a single V gene segment. An earlier analysis of under 750 of the donors called V segments functional above 56.7% productive rearrangements and segregating when the between-donor standard deviation exceeded 5%. A statistical classification framework was developed to diagnose cytomegalovirus status using the catalog of TCR beta chain sequences. V and J gene assignment, in a later analysis, came from comparing TCR nucleotide sequences with IMGT/GENE-DB human TR gene sequences. The TCRdist pipeline was used in a later analysis to assign CDR3 sequences and most-parsimonious VDJ recombination scenarios. In a later analysis, each TCR beta chain was defined by its CDR3 amino acid sequence together with its V-gene family, and reads lacking a unique V-gene family were excluded. A later analysis removed several hundred highly shared, low-generation-probability nucleotide sequences to deal with suspected cross-contamination and a sequencing artifact. In a later analysis, a clonal expansion index for each public chain was calculated from normalized within-repertoire ranks of inferred template counts. Generation probabilities in a later analysis came from a VDJ recombination model fitted to out-of-frame rearrangements, and those results were checked against IGoR. A later analysis scored TCR-TCR, TCR-HLA and TCR-CMV co-occurrence with hypergeometric tests, applying a repertoire-size bias correction to TCR pairs. To estimate false discovery rates, a later analysis permuted the HLA or CMV assignments 20 times. In a later analysis, co-occurring TCRs were grouped with DBSCAN, and TCRdist sequence similarity was added when clustering was performed within HLA-allele-positive subsets. For co-occurrence clustering, repertoires with fewer than 30,000 or more than 120,000 public chains were excluded, along with a handful of repertoires with anomalous nucleotide sharing. TCRdb mirrors the immuneACCESS table, restricted to in-frame sequences. Some clones are absent from its copies; in checked studies, under half trace to an unresolved V gene, and the reason for the others is unknown. D and trimming come from the DNA, and the V and J calls and clone size come from that table. The sample includes approximately 110,000 clones, with around 70% observed a single time. The top ten constitute around 4.9% of the sample.

Taken from the germline V gene (reference sequence), the CDR1 and CDR2 loops are SGHNT and YYREEE. Trimming accounts for 1 base at V and 3 bases at J, while the number of junction bases matched to no gene is 5. The CDR3 has 15 amino acids, counting the end cysteine and phenylalanine. CDR3 DNA is the only sequence kept; it has 45 bases, read in frame from the first base. The sequence was collected from a man aged 30 to 39 in good health and CMV-seropositive. Material for sequencing was PBMCs. Recombination joined TRBV5-4 with TRBJ2-3, and 7 junction bases match TRBD2. The CDR3 amino acid sequence is: CASSLTPSGTDTQYF. Here is the DNA: TGTGCCAGCAGCTTGACTCCTAGCGGAACAGATACGCAGTATTTT.